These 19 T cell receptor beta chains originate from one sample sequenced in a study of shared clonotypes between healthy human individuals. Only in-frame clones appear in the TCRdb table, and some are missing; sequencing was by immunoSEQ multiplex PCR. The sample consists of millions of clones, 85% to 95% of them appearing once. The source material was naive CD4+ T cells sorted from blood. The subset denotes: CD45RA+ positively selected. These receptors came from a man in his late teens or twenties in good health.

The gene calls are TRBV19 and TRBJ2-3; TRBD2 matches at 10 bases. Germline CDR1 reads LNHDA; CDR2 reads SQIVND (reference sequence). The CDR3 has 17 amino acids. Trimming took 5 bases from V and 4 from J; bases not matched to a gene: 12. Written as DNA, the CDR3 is TGTGCCAGTAGTTCCCGGACTAGCGGCAGCTTCTCAGATACGCAGTATTTT. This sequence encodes CASSSRTSGSFSDTQYF.

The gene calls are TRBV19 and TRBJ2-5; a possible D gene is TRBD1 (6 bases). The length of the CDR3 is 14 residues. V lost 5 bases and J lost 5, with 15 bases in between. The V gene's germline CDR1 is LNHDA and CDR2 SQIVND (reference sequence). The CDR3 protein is CASSLSTGWETQYF. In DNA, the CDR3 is TGTGCCAGTAGTCTTTCGACAGGTTGGGAGACCCAGTACTTC.

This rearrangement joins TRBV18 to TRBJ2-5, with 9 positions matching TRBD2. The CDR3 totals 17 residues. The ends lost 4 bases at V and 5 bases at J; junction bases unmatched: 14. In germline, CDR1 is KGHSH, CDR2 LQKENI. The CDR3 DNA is TGTGCCAGCTCACACCGCGTCCTAGCGGGGTCGGAGGAGACCCAGTACTTC. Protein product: CASSHRVLAGSEETQYF.

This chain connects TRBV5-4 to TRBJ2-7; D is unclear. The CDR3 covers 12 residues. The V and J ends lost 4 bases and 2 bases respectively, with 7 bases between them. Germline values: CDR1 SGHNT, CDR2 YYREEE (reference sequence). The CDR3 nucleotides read TGTGCCAGCAGCGAAGCCCCCTACGAGCAGTACTTC. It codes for CASSEAPYEQYF. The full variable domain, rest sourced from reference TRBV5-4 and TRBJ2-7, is ETGVTQSPTHLIKTRGQQVTLRCSSQSGHNTVSWYQQALGQGPQFIFQYYREEENGRGNFPPRFSGLQFPNYSSELNVNALELDDSALYLCASSEAPYEQYFGPGTRLTVT.

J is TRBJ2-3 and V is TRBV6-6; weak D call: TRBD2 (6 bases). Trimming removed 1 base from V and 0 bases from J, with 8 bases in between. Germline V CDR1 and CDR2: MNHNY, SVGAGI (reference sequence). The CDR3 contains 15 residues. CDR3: CASSYFLASTDTQYF. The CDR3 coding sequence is TGTGCCAGCAGTTACTTCCTAGCGAGCACAGATACGCAGTATTTT.

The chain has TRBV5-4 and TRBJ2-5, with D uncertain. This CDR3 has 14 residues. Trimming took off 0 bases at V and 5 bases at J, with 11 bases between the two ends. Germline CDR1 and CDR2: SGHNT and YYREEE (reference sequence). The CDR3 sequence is CASSLASRLETQYF. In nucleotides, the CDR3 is TGTGCCAGCAGCTTGGCTTCCCGGCTGGAGACCCAGTACTTC.

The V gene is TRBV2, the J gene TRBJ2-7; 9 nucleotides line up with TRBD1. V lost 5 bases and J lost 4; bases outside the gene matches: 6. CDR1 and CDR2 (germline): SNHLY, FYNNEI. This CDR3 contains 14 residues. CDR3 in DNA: TGTGCCAGCAGTAGGGGACAGGGTATTTACGAGCAGTACTTC. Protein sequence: CASSRGQGIYEQYF.

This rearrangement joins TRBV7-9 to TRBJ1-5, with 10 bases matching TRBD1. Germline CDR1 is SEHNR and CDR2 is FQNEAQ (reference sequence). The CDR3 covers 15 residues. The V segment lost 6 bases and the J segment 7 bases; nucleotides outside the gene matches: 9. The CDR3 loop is CASSYGTGESQPQHF. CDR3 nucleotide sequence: TGTGCCAGCAGTTACGGGACAGGGGAAAGCCAGCCCCAGCATTTT. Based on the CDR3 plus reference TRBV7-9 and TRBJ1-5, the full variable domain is DTGVSQNPRHKITKRGQNVTFRCDPISEHNRLYWYRQTLGQGPEFLTYFQNEAQLEKSRLLSDRFSAERPKGSFSTLEIQRTEQGDSAMYLCASSYGTGESQPQHFGDGTRLSIL.

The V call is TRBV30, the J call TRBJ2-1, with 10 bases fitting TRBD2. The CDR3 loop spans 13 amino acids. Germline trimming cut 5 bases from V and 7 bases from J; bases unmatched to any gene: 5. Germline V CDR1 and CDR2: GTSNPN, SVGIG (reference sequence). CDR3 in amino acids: CAWGQGLANEQFF. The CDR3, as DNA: TGTGCCTGGGGACAGGGACTAGCGAATGAGCAGTTCTTC.

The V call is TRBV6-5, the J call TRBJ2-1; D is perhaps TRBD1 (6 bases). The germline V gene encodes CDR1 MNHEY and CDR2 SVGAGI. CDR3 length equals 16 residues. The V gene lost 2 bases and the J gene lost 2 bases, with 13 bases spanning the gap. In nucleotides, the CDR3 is TGTGCCAGCAGTTACGGTACAGGGCTCACCTACAATGAGCAGTTCTTC. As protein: CASSYGTGLTYNEQFF.

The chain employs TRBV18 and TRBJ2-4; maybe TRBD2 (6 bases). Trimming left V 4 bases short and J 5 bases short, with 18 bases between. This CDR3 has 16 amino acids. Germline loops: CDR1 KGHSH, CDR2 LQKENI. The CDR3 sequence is CASSLRPLGGENIQYF. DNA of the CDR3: TGTGCCAGCTCACTCCGACCATTGGGAGGAGAAAACATTCAGTACTTC.

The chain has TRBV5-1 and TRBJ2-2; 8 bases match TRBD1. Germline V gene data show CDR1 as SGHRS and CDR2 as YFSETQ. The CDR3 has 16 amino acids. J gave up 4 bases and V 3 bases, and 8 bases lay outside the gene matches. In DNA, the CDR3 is TGCGCCAGCAGCTCCTCAGGACAGGGAGGCACCGGGGAGCTGTTTTTT. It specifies CASSSSGQGGTGELFF.

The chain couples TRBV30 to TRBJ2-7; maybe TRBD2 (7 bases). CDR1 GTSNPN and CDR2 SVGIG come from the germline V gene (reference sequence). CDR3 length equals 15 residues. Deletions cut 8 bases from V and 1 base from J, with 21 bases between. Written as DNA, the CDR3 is TGTGCCGGGGGGGCGGGGAGCCCCACTTCCTACGAGCAGTACTTC. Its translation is CAGGAGSPTSYEQYF.

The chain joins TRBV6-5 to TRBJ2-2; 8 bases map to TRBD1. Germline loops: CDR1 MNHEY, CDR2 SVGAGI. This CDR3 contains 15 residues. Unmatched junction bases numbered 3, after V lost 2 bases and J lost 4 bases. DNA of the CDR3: TGTGCCAGCAGTTACGCGACAGGGGTCACCGGGGAGCTGTTTTTT. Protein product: CASSYATGVTGELFF.

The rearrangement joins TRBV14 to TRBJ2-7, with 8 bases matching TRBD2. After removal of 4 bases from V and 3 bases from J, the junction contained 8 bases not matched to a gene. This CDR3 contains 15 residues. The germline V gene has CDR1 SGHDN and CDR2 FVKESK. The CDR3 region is CASSPRGGGRYEQYF. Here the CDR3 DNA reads TGTGCCAGCAGCCCAAGGGGCGGGGGGCGCTACGAGCAGTACTTC.

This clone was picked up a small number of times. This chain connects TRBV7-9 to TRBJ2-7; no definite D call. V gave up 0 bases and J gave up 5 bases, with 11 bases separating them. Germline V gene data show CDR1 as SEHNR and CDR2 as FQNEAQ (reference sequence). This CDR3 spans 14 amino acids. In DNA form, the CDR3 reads TGTGCCAGCAGCTTAGCCGTTATTGGGCACGAGCAGTACTTC. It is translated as CASSLAVIGHEQYF.

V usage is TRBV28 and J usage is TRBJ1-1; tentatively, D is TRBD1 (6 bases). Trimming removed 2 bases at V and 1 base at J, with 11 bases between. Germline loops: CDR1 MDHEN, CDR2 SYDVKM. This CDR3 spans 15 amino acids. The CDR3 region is CASSLVPQGNTEAFF. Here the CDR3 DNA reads TGTGCCAGCAGTTTAGTCCCACAGGGGAACACTGAAGCTTTCTTT. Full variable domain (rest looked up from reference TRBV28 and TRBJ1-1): DVKVTQSSRYLVKRTGEKVFLECVQDMDHENMFWYRQDPGLGLRLIYFSYDVKMKEKGDIPEGYSVSREKKERFSLILESASTNQTSMYLCASSLVPQGNTEAFFGQGTRLTVV.

The CDR3 loop reads CASSPITGSAMPQHF. For the CDR3, the DNA is TGTGCCAGCAGCCCAATAACAGGGTCGGCAATGCCCCAGCATTTT. This rearrangement joins TRBV7-9 to TRBJ1-5; tentative D call: TRBD1 (6 bases). Trimming pared 5 bases from V and 9 bases from J, leaving 20 bases between. The length of the CDR3 is 15 residues. Looked up from germline, CDR1 is SEHNR and CDR2 is FQNEAQ (reference sequence).

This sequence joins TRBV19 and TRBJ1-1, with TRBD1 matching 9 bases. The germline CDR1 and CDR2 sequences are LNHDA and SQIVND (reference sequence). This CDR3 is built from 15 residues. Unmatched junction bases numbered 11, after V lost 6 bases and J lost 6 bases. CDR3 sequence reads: CASSHLTGGGAEAFF. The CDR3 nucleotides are TGTGCCAGTAGCCACCTTACAGGGGGCGGCGCTGAAGCTTTCTTT.